This entry lists 28 T cell receptor beta chains sequenced from one sample in a study of blood T cell repertoires in COVID-19. Repertoires were generated with immunoSEQ multiplex PCR, while TCRdb's copy carries only in-frame clones and drops some. Counted here are around 100,000 clones, around 79% occurring once; the ten biggest clones make up more than 20%. The source material was peripheral blood. These receptors were taken from a man between 65 and 85 years old with active or convalescent COVID-19.

The genes are TRBV30 and TRBJ1-1, with 9 bases aligning to TRBD1. Looked up from germline, CDR1 is GTSNPN and CDR2 is SVGIG (reference sequence). The V gene end was trimmed by 5 bases and the J gene end by 1 base; junction bases not matched to a gene: 2. This CDR3 is 13 amino acids long. CDR3 bases: TGTGCCTGGGACAGGGGGACGAACACTGAAGCTTTCTTT. It translates to CAWDRGTNTEAFF.

The chain employs TRBV24-1 and TRBJ2-1; 7 positions match TRBD2. The germline V gene encodes CDR1 KGHDR and CDR2 SFDVKD. The CDR3 is 12 amino acids. J was trimmed by 6 bases and V by 9 bases; bases with no gene match: 4. CDR3 protein: CATGRESNEQFF. The CDR3 DNA is TGTGCCACCGGGCGGGAGAGCAATGAGCAGTTCTTC.

The V gene is TRBV5-6, the J gene TRBJ1-5, with a weak D call TRBD1 (6 bases). Trimming left V 4 bases short and J 1 base short, with 9 bases between. The CDR3 extends over 14 amino acids. CDR1 is SGHDT, CDR2 YYEEEE, per germline. The CDR3 region is CASSRTGSNQPQHF. CDR3 nucleotides: TGTGCCAGCAGCCGCACAGGGAGCAATCAGCCCCAGCATTTT. Combining the CDR3 with reference TRBV5-6 and TRBJ1-5 gives the whole variable domain DAGVTQSPTHLIKTRGQQVTLRCSPKSGHDTVSWYQQALGQGPQFIFQYYEEEERQRGNFPDRFSGHQFPNYSSELNVNALLLGDSALYLCASSRTGSNQPQHFGDGTRLSIL.

The chain couples TRBV5-1 to TRBJ2-3; 10 positions match TRBD2. Germline V gene lookup returns CDR1 SGHRS and CDR2 YFSETQ. V lost 1 base to trimming and J lost 0 bases; unmatched junction nucleotides: 5. This CDR3 is 17 amino acids long. CDR3 coding DNA: TGCGCCAGCAGCTTGAGTACTAGCGGGGCTAGCACAGATACGCAGTATTTT. Translating gives CASSLSTSGASTDTQYF.

The V call is TRBV10-3, the J call TRBJ2-3, with 7 bases aligning to TRBD1. The CDR3 contains 15 residues. CDR1 and CDR2 from the germline V gene are ENHRY and SYGVKD. J gave up 2 bases and V 5 bases, and 7 bases lay outside the gene matches. CDR3 sequence reads: CAISKGQWNTDTQYF. CDR3 in DNA: TGTGCCATCAGTAAGGGACAGTGGAACACAGATACGCAGTATTTT.

The chain combines TRBV29-1 with TRBJ2-1; 9 nucleotides match TRBD2. V was clipped by 7 bases and J by 9 bases; unmatched bases: 10. The CDR3 loop spans 13 amino acids. Germline V lookup: CDR1 SQVTM, CDR2 ANQGSEA. The CDR3 coding sequence is TGCAGCGGGTATAGCGGGAGCGCTACTGAGCAGTTCTTC. It encodes CSGYSGSATEQFF.

The chain carries TRBV2 and TRBJ1-1; the match to TRBD1 covers 7 bases. The CDR3 is 13 amino acids. The germline V gene encodes CDR1 SNHLY and CDR2 FYNNEI. Trimming cost V 7 bases and J 7 bases; bases outside gene matches: 9. The CDR3 region has the DNA TGTGCCAGCACCCAGACAGGGCCTTTTGAAGCTTTCTTT. Its protein is CASTQTGPFEAFF.

The chain joins TRBV2 to TRBJ2-3; weak D call: TRBD1 (6 bases). The germline V gene encodes CDR1 SNHLY and CDR2 FYNNEI. V was cut by 9 bases and J by 0 bases, with 16 bases left in between. The CDR3 extends over 15 amino acids. CDR3 protein: CASHRVGRSTDTQYF. CDR3 DNA sequence: TGTGCCAGTCACAGGGTGGGGAGAAGCACAGATACGCAGTATTTT.

This clone was seen once. Here the CDR3 reads CASSITEAAYSNQPQHF. DNA for the CDR3: TGTGCCAGTAGTATCACGGAGGCCGCCTATAGCAATCAGCCCCAGCATTTT. V is TRBV19 and J is TRBJ1-5; unclear D gene. The CDR3 is made up of 17 amino acids. With 3 bases removed from V and 0 bases from J, the gap between germline ends came to 15 bases. CDR1 and CDR2 (germline): LNHDA, SQIVND (reference sequence).

This rearrangement joins TRBV6-5 to TRBJ1-1; perhaps TRBD1 as D (5 bases). Trimming pared 6 bases from V and 3 bases from J, leaving 11 bases between. This CDR3 is built from 13 residues. CDR1 is MNHEY and CDR2 is SVGAGI in the germline V gene. The CDR3 sequence: CASRQGEYTEAFF. The CDR3 DNA reads TGTGCCAGCAGGCAGGGCGAGTACACTGAAGCTTTCTTT.

The CDR3 protein is CASRRTGNYGYTF. In nucleotides, the CDR3 is TGTGCCAGTAGGCGGACAGGGAACTATGGCTACACCTTC. This chain links TRBV19 with TRBJ1-2; 8 bases align to TRBD1. CDR3 length: 13 residues. CDR1 is LNHDA and CDR2 is SQIVND in the germline V gene (reference sequence). The junction had 2 bases not matched to a gene; V was cut back by 6 bases and J by 2 bases.

A few counts support this clone. This chain links TRBV6-4 with TRBJ2-1; 13 nucleotides agree with TRBD2. The CDR3 is 14 residues long. In germline, CDR1 is MRHNA, CDR2 SNTAGT. V lost 6 bases, J lost 8 bases, and 4 bases stayed unmatched. The chain's CDR3 is CASRRTSGSYEQFF. CDR3 sequence (DNA): TGTGCCAGCAGACGGACTAGCGGGAGTTATGAGCAGTTCTTC.

The gene calls are TRBV19 and TRBJ1-5, with 8 bases that match TRBD1. V shed 6 bases and J 5 bases; nucleotides not matched to a gene: 3. Germline V gene lookup returns CDR1 LNHDA and CDR2 SQIVND (reference sequence). The CDR3 loop spans 13 amino acids. CDR3 in DNA: TGTGCCAGTAGCCTACAGGGGGATCAGCCCCAGCATTTT. This gives the protein CASSLQGDQPQHF.

The chain recombines TRBV5-1 with TRBJ2-3, with D possibly matching TRBD2 (7 bases). The CDR3 is 17 residues long. Trimming took off 1 base at V and 3 bases at J, with 18 bases between the two ends. Germline V lookup: CDR1 SGHRS, CDR2 YFSETQ. CDR3 bases: TGCGCCAGCAGCTTGCCCCTTGGGGGGGCCTCGACAGATACGCAGTATTTT. Translating gives CASSLPLGGASTDTQYF.

The chain carries TRBV2 and TRBJ1-1, with a tentative D call TRBD1 (6 bases). Germline V gene lookup returns CDR1 SNHLY and CDR2 FYNNEI. The CDR3 is 14 residues long. V lost 2 bases, J lost 3 bases, and 10 bases lay in between. The CDR3 loop reads CASSEQGQYTEAFF. CDR3 bases: TGTGCCAGCAGTGAACAAGGACAGTACACTGAAGCTTTCTTT. Full variable domain (rest looked up from reference TRBV2 and TRBJ1-1): EPEVTQTPSHQVTQMGQEVILRCVPISNHLYFYWYRQILGQKVEFLVSFYNNEISEKSEIFDDQFSVERPDGSNFTLKIRSTKLEDSAMYFCASSEQGQYTEAFFGQGTRLTVV.

This chain joins TRBV19 and TRBJ2-7; 8 positions agree with TRBD2. Germline V lookup: CDR1 LNHDA, CDR2 SQIVND (reference sequence). The CDR3 sequence is 14 residues long. Germline trimming cut 5 bases from V and 4 bases from J; bases unmatched to any gene: 7. This chain's CDR3 is CASSSSGSRYEQYF. CDR3 nucleotides: TGTGCCAGTAGTTCCAGCGGGAGTCGATACGAGCAGTACTTC.

The gene calls are TRBV6-5 and TRBJ2-5; 10 bases agree with TRBD2. This CDR3 is 14 amino acids long. Germline V lookup: CDR1 MNHEY, CDR2 SVGAGI. V was clipped by 6 bases and J by 5 bases; unmatched bases: 6. The CDR3 bases are TGTGCCAGCAGGAGACTAGCGGGTCGGGAGACCCAGTACTTC. Translating gives CASRRLAGRETQYF.

The chain recombines TRBV10-3 with TRBJ1-1, with D unresolved. There are 14 residues in the CDR3. The germline V gene encodes CDR1 ENHRY and CDR2 SYGVKD. The germline V and J ends were trimmed by 7 bases and 1 base, with 13 bases remaining between them. The DNA for the CDR3 is TGTGCCATCAACAATGGAGGTCCGAACACTGAAGCTTTCTTT. It encodes CAINNGGPNTEAFF.

This clone was counted between two and nine times. The gene calls are TRBV19 and TRBJ1-4, with TRBD1 as a possible D gene (6 bases). V lost 3 bases, J lost 4 bases, and 15 bases lay in between. The CDR3 is 16 residues long. The germline gives CDR1 LNHDA, CDR2 SQIVND (reference sequence). CDR3 amino acids: CASSIRGNRDNEKLFF. The CDR3 DNA reads as TGTGCCAGTAGTATCCGGGGTAACAGGGATAATGAAAAACTGTTTTTT.

This clone was counted a single time. The chain carries TRBV3-1 (or the pseudogene TRBV3-2) and TRBJ1-4; no firm D call. V dropped 5 bases and J dropped 15 bases, with 13 bases sitting between them. CDR1 and CDR2 from the germline V gene are LGHDT and YNNKEL (reference sequence). The CDR3 spans 11 residues. The CDR3 spells CASSSWERVFF. For the CDR3, the DNA is TGTGCCAGCAGCAGCTGGGAGAGGGTGTTTTTT.

This clone occurred a few times. CDR3 nucleotide sequence: TGTGCCAGCAGCCTAATTTCGACAGGGGTCGGCACTGAAGCTTTCTTT. Translating gives CASSLISTGVGTEAFF. The chain recombines TRBV6-2 or TRBV6-3 with TRBJ1-1; 8 positions agree with TRBD1. In germline, CDR1 is MNHEY, CDR2 SVGEGT. V gave up 6 bases and J gave up 4 bases; unmatched junction bases: 13. The CDR3 loop spans 16 amino acids.

This CDR3 reads CASSMRLAGEDEQFF. The CDR3 DNA reads as TGTGCCAGTAGTATGAGACTAGCGGGCGAGGATGAGCAGTTCTTC. The rearrangement uses TRBV19 and TRBJ2-1, with TRBD2 identical over 10 bases. With 3 bases clipped from V and 8 bases from J, the junction kept 7 bases outside the gene matches. The CDR3 has 15 amino acids. The germline gives CDR1 LNHDA, CDR2 SQIVND (reference sequence).

This clone came up a few times. This rearrangement joins TRBV7-8 to TRBJ2-1, with 8 positions matching TRBD1. CDR3 length: 15 amino acids. Germline CDR1 reads SGHVS; CDR2 reads FQNEAQ. V gave up 4 bases and J gave up 8 bases; unmatched junction bases: 10. CDR3 loop: CASSSLRQGFHEQFF. CDR3 DNA: TGTGCCAGCAGCTCTTTGAGACAGGGGTTTCATGAGCAGTTCTTC.

This sequence joins TRBV12-5 and TRBJ1-3; the D is unclear. In germline, CDR1 is LGHNT, CDR2 FRNRAP. V lost 7 bases to trimming and J lost 1 base, with 11 bases between them. The CDR3 runs 14 residues. The CDR3 sequence: CASAIGGSGNTIYF. DNA for the CDR3: TGTGCTAGTGCCATAGGAGGTTCTGGAAACACCATATATTTT.

The chain has TRBV9 and TRBJ1-3; possibly TRBD1 for D (6 bases). The CDR3 covers 16 residues. CDR1 SGDLS and CDR2 YYNGEE come from the germline V gene. V gave up 0 bases and J gave up 2 bases, with 12 bases separating them. CDR3 DNA: TGTGCCAGCAGCGTAGGGGAAGGGACAACTGGAAACACCATATATTTT. Amino acid sequence: CASSVGEGTTGNTIYF.

This clone was seen only a few times. The chain employs TRBV2 and TRBJ2-1, with 9 bases matching TRBD2. The CDR3 is made up of 18 amino acids. J gave up 2 bases and V 3 bases, and 11 bases lay outside the gene matches. Germline V CDR1 and CDR2: SNHLY, FYNNEI. The CDR3 loop is CASSEWASGEGTYNEQFF. DNA of the CDR3: TGTGCCAGCAGTGAGTGGGCTAGCGGGGAGGGAACCTACAATGAGCAGTTCTTC.

The CDR3 DNA is TGCGCCAGCAGCGCGGATGTGGGAAACACCATATATTTT. This sequence encodes CASSADVGNTIYF. The J gene is TRBJ1-3, the V gene TRBV5-1; D uncertain. The CDR3 loop spans 13 amino acids. Trimming took off 4 bases at V and 4 bases at J, with 9 bases between the two ends. Per the germline V gene, CDR1 is SGHRS and CDR2 is YFSETQ.

This chain uses TRBV6-5 with TRBJ1-5, with D hard to call. V was cut by 4 bases and J by 3 bases, with 13 bases left in between. This CDR3 spans 15 amino acids. Germline CDR1 reads MNHEY; CDR2 reads SVGAGI. The CDR3 bases are TGTGCCAGCAGTTCGGAGGAAGTGAACAATCAGCCCCAGCATTTT. Its translation: CASSSEEVNNQPQHF.